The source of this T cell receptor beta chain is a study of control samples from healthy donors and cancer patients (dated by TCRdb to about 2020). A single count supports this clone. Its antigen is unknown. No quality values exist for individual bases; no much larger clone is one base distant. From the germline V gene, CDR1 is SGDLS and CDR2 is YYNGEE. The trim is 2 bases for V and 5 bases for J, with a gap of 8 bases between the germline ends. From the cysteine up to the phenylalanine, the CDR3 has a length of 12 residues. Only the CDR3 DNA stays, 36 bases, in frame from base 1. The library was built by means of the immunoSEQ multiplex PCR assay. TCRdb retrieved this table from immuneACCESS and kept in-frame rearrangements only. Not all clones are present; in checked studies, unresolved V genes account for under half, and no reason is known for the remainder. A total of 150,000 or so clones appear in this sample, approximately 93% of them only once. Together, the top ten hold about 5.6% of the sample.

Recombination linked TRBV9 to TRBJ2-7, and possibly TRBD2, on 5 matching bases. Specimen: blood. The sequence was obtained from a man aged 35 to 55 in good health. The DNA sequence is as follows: TGTGCCAGCAGCGTTGGGAGCGACGAGCAGTACTTC. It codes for CASSVGSDEQYF. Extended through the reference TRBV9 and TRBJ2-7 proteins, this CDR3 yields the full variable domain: DSGVTQTPKHLITATGQRVTLRCSPRSGDLSVYWYQQSLDQGLQFLIQYYNGEERAKGNILERFSAQQFPDLHSELNLSSLELGDSALYFCASSVGSDEQYFGPGTRLTVT.